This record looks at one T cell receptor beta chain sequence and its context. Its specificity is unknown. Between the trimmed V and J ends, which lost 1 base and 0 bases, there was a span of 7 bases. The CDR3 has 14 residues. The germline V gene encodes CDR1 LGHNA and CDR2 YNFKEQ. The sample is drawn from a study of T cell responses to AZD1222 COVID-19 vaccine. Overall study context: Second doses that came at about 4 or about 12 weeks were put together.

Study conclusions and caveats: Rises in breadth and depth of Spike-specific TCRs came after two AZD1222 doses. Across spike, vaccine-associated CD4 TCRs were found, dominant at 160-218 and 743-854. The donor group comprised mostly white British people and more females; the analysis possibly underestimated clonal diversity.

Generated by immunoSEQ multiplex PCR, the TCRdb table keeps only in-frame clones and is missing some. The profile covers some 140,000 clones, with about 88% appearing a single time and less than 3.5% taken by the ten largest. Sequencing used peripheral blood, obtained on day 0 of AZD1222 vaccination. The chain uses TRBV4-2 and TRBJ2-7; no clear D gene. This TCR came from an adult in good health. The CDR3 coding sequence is TGTGCCAGCAGCCAAGTTCAAAACTCCTACGAGCAGTACTTC. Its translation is CASSQVQNSYEQYF.